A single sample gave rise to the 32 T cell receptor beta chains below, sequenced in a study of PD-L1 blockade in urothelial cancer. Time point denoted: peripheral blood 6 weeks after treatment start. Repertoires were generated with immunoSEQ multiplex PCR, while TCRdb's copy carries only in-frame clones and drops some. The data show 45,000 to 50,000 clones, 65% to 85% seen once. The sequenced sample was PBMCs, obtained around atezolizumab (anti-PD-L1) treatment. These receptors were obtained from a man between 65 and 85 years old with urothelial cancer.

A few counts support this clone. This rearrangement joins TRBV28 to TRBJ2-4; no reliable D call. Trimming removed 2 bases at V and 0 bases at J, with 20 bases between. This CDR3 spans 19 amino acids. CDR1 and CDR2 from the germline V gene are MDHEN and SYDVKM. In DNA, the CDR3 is TGTGCCAGCAGTTTAACGACTCGGCCGCCCTTCCTAGCCAAAAACATTCAGTACTTC. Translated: CASSLTTRPPFLAKNIQYF.

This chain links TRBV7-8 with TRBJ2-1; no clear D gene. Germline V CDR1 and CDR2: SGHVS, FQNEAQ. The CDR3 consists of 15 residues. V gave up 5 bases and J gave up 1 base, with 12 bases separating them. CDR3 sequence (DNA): TGTGCCAGCAGCCTCCGGCAGCGTTCCTACAATGAGCAGTTCTTC. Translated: CASSLRQRSYNEQFF.

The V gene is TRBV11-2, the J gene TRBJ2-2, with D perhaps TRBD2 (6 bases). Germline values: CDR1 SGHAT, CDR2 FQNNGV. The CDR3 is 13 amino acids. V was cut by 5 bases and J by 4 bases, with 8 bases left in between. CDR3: CASSQTSTGELFF. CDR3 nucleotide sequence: TGTGCCAGCAGCCAGACTAGCACCGGGGAGCTGTTTTTT.

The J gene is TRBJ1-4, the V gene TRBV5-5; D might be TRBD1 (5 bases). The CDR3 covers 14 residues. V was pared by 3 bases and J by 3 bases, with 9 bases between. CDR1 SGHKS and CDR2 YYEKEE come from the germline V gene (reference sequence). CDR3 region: CASSSSGANEKLFF. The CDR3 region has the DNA TGTGCCAGCAGCTCCTCGGGGGCTAATGAAAAACTGTTTTTT.

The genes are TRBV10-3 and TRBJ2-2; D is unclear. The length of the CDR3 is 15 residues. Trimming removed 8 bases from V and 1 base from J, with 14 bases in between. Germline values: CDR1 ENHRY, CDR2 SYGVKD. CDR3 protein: CAIQRGGLNTGELFF. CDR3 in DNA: TGTGCCATCCAAAGAGGCGGATTGAACACCGGGGAGCTGTTTTTT.

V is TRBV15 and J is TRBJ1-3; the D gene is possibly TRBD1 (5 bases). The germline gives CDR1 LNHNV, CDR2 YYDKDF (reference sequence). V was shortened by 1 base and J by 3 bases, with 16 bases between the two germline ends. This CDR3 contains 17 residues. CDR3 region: CATSRAPGRGGGNTIYF. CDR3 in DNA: TGTGCCACCAGCAGAGCGCCCGGAAGGGGAGGTGGAAACACCATATATTTT.

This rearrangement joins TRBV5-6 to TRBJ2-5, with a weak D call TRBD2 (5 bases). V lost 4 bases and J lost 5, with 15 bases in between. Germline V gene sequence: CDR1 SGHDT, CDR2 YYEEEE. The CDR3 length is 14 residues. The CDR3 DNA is TGTGCCAGCAGCCTGCCTTCGTGGAGGGAGACCCAGTACTTC. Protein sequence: CASSLPSWRETQYF.

This CDR3 reads CASSESSEGGELFF. The DNA for the CDR3 is TGCGCCAGCAGTGAGTCTAGCGAAGGCGGGGAGCTGTTTTTT. J is TRBJ2-2 and V is TRBV10-1, with D perhaps matching TRBD2 (5 bases). The germline CDR1 and CDR2 sequences are WNHNN and SYGVQD (reference sequence). This CDR3 has 14 amino acids. V gave up 0 bases and J gave up 7 bases, with 9 bases separating them.

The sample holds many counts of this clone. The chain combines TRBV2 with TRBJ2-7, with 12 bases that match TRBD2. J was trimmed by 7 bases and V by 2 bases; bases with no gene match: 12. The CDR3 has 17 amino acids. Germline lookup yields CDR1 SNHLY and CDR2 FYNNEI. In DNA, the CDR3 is TGTGCCAGCAGTGAACACAAACCGGGACTAGCGGGTCGAGAGCAGTACTTC. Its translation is CASSEHKPGLAGREQYF.

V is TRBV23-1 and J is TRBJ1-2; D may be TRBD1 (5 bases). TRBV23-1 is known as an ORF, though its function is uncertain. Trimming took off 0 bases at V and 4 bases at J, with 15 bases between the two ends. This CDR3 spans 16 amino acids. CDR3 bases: TGCGCCAGCAGTCAATCGATCCAGGGTATGCTCTATGGCTACACCTTC. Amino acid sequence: CASSQSIQGMLYGYTF.

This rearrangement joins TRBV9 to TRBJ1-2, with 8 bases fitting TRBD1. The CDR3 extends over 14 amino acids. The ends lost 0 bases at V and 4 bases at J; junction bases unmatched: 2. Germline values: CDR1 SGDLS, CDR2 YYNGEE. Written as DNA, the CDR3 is TGTGCCAGCAGCGTAGGGACAGGGATCTATGGCTACACCTTC. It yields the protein CASSVGTGIYGYTF. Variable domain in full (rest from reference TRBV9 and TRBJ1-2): DSGVTQTPKHLITATGQRVTLRCSPRSGDLSVYWYQQSLDQGLQFLIQYYNGEERAKGNILERFSAQQFPDLHSELNLSSLELGDSALYFCASSVGTGIYGYTFGSGTRLTVV.

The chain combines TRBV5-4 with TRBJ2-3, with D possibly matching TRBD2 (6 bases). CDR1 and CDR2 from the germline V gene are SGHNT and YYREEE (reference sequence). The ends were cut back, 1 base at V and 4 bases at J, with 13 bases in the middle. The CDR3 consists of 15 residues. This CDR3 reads CASSLLATGPDTQYF. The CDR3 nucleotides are TGTGCCAGCAGCTTGCTAGCGACGGGGCCAGATACGCAGTATTTT. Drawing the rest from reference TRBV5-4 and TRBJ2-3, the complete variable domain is ETGVTQSPTHLIKTRGQQVTLRCSSQSGHNTVSWYQQALGQGPQFIFQYYREEENGRGNFPPRFSGLQFPNYSSELNVNALELDDSALYLCASSLLATGPDTQYFGPGTRLTVL.

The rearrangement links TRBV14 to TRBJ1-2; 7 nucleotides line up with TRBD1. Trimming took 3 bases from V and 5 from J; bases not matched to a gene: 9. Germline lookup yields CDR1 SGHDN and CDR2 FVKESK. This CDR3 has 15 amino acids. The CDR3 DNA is TGTGCCAGCAGCCAGGAGACAGGGAGACTTTATGGCTACACCTTC. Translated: CASSQETGRLYGYTF.

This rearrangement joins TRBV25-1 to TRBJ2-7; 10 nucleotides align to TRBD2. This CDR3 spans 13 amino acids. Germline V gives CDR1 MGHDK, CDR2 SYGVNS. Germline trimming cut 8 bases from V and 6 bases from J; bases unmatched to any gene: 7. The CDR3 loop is CASGASGSAEQYF. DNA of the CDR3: TGTGCCAGCGGAGCTAGCGGGAGCGCCGAGCAGTACTTC.

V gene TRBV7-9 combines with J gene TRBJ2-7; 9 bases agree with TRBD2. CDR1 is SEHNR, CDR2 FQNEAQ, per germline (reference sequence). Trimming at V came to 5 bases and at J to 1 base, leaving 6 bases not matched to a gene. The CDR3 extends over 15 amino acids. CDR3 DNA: TGTGCCAGCAGCCGTAGCGGGAGTAAGTCCTACGAGCAGTACTTC. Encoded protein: CASSRSGSKSYEQYF.

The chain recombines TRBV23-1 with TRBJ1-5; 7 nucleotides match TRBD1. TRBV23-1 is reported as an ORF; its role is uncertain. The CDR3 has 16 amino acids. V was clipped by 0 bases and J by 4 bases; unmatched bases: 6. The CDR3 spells CASSQSKGGGNQPQHF. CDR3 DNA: TGCGCCAGCAGTCAATCCAAAGGGGGCGGTAATCAGCCCCAGCATTTT.

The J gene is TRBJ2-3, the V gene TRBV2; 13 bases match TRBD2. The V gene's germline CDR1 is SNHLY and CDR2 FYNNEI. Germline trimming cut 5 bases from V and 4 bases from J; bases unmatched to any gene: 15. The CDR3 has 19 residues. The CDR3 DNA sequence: TGTGCCAGCAGTTCTCCCGAAGGGGGGACTAGCGGGAACTCAGATACGCAGTATTTT. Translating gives CASSSPEGGTSGNSDTQYF. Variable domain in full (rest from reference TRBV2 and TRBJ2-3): EPEVTQTPSHQVTQMGQEVILRCVPISNHLYFYWYRQILGQKVEFLVSFYNNEISEKSEIFDDQFSVERPDGSNFTLKIRSTKLEDSAMYFCASSSPEGGTSGNSDTQYFGPGTRLTVL.

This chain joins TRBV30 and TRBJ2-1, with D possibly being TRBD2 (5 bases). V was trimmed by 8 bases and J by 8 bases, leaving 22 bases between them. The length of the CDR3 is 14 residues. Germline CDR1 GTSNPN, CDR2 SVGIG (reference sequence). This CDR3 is CAGSAGVLIDEQFF. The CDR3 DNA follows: TGTGCCGGATCAGCCGGGGTACTGATCGATGAGCAGTTCTTC.

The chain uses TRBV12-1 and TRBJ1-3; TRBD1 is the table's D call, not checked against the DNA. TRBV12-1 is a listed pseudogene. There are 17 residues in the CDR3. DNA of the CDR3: TGTGCCAGTAAGATACAGTGGACAGGGACCCATAGAAACACCATATATTTT. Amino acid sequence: CASKIQWTGTHRNTIYF.

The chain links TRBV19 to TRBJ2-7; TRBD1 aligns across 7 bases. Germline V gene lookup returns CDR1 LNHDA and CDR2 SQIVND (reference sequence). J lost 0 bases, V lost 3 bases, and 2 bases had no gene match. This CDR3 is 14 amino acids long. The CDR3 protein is CASSMWTGSYEQYF. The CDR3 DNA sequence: TGTGCCAGTAGTATGTGGACAGGCTCCTACGAGCAGTACTTC. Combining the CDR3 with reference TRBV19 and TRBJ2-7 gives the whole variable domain DGGITQSPKYLFRKEGQNVTLSCEQNLNHDAMYWYRQDPGQGLRLIYYSQIVNDFQKGDIAEGYSVSREKKESFPLTVTSAQKNPTAFYLCASSMWTGSYEQYFGPGTRLTVT.

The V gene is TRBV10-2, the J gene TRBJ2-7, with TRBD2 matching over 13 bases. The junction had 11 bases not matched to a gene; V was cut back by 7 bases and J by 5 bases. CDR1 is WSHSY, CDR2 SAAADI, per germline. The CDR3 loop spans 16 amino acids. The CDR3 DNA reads TGCGCCAGCACCCCACTAGCGGGAGGGCCCAACAACGAGCAGTACTTC. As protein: CASTPLAGGPNNEQYF.

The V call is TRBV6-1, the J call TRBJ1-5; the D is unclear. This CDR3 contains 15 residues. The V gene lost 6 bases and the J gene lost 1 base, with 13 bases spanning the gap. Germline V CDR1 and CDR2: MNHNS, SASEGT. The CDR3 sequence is CASRTTMASNQPQHF. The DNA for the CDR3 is TGTGCCAGCAGGACGACTATGGCAAGCAATCAGCCCCAGCATTTT.

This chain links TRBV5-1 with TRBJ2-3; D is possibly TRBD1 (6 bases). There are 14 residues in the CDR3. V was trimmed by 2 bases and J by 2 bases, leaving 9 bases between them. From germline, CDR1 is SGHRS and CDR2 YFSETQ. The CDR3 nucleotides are TGCGCCAGCAGCTTCTACAGGGTCACAGATACGCAGTATTTT. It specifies CASSFYRVTDTQYF.

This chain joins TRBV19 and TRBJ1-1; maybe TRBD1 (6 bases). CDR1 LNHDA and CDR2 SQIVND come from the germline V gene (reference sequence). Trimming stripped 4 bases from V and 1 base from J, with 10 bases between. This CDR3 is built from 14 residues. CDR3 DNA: TGTGCCAGTAGTAACAGGGCATCGAACACTGAAGCTTTCTTT. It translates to CASSNRASNTEAFF.

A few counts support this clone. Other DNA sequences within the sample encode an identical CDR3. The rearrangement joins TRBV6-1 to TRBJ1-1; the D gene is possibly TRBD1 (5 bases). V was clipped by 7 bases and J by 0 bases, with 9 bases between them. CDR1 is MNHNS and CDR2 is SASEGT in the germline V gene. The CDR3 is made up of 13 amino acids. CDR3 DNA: TGTGCCAGCACGGGGGTAATGAACACTGAAGCTTTCTTT. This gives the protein CASTGVMNTEAFF.

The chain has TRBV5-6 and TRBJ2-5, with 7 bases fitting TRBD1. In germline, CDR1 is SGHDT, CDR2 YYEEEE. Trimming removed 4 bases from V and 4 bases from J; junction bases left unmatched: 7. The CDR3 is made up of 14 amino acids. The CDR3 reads CASSTGQRLETQYF. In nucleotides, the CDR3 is TGTGCCAGCAGCACGGGACAGAGGCTAGAGACCCAGTACTTC.

The CDR3 sequence: CASSSETGGYGYTF. The CDR3 nucleotides read TGCGCCAGCAGCTCGGAGACAGGAGGATATGGCTACACCTTC. This chain uses TRBV5-1 with TRBJ1-2; D may be TRBD1 (6 bases). The germline V gene has CDR1 SGHRS and CDR2 YFSETQ. This CDR3 is 14 amino acids long. Trimming took 3 bases from V and 5 from J, leaving 14 bases between them.

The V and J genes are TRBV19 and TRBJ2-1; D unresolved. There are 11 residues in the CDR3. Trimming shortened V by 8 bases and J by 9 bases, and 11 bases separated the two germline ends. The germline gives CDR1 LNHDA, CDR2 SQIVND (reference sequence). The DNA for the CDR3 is TGTGCCAGTGGCCTTGGCCGTGAGCAGTTCTTC. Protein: CASGLGREQFF.

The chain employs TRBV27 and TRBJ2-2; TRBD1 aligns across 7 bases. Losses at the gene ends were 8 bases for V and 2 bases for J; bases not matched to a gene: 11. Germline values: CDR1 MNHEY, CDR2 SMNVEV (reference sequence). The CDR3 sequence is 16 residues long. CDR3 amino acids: CASRLSTGRNTGELFF. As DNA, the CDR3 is TGTGCCAGCCGACTATCGACAGGGAGAAACACCGGGGAGCTGTTTTTT.

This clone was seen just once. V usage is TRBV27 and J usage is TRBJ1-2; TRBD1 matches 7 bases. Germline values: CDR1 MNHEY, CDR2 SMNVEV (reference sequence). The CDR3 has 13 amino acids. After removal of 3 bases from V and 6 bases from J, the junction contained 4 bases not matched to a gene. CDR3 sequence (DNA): TGTGCCAGCAGTTTTATAACAGGGGATGGCTACACCTTC. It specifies CASSFITGDGYTF.

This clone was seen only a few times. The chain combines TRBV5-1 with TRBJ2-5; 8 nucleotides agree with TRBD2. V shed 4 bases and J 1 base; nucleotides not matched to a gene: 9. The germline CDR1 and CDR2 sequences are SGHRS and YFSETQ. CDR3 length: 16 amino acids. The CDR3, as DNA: TGCGCCAGCAGCGAACTGGCCAGCGGGGGCCAAGAGACCCAGTACTTC. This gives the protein CASSELASGGQETQYF.

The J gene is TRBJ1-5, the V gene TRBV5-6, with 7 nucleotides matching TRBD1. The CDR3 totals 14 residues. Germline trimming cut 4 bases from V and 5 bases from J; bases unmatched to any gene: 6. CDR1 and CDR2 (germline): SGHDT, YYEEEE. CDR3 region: CASSQGQADQPQHF. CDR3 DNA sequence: TGTGCCAGCAGCCAAGGACAGGCAGATCAGCCCCAGCATTTT.